The clone carrying this T cell receptor beta chain occurred many times. Antigen unknown. This sample was included in a study of T cells after yellow fever vaccination. Study-level points and caveats: Clones from primary vaccination mostly reappeared after the booster (less than 98% CD4, around 90% CD8). Overall, a small share of clonotypes was seen in both CD4 and CD8 compartments.

Germline lookup yields CDR1 LGHNA and CDR2 YSLEER. The CDR3 is 17 residues long. Trimming removed 0 bases from V and 0 bases from J; junction bases left unmatched: 6. By 5'RACE template switching, TCR cDNA was produced, with a universal primer site and UMIs added in the process. Each CDR3 protein gets one entry after TCRdb re-called the 5' RACE reads with MiXCR. The data contain about 160,000 distinct CDR3 sequences, around 7.3% of them singletons. Material: CD4+ T cells sorted from PBMCs, obtained 5 to 6 days after the first yellow fever vaccination. The TCR was taken from a man younger than 35 who received the YFV17D yellow fever vaccine. This chain joins TRBV4-3 and TRBJ2-3; 7 positions agree with TRBD2. The CDR3 nucleotides read TGCGCCAGCAGCCAAGATCAGAGCGGGGCTAGCACAGATACGCAGTATTTT. Its protein product is CASSQDQSGASTDTQYF.